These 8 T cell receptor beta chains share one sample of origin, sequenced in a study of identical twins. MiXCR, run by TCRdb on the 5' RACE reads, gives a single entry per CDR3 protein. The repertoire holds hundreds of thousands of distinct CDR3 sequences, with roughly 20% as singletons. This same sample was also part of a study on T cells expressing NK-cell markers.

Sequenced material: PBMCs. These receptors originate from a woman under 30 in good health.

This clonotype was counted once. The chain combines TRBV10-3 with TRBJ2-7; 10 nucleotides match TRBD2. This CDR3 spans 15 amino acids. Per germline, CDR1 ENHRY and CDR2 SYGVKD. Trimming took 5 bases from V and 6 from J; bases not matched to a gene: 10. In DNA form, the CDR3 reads TGTGCCATCAGTCCCCTTACTAGCGGGGTAATCGAGCAGTACTTC. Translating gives CAISPLTSGVIEQYF.

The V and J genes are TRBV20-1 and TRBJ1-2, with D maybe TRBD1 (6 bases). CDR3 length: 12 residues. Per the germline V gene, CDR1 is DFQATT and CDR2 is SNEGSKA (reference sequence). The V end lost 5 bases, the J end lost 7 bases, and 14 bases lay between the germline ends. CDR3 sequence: CSAEGGTSGYTF. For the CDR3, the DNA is TGCAGTGCTGAGGGGGGTACGTCTGGCTACACCTTC.

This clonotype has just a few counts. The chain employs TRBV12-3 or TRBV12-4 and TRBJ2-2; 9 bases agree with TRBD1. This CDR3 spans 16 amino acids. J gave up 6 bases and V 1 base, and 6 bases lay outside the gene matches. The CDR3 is CASSLEDRGVPGELFF. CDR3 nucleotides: TGTGCCAGCAGTTTAGAGGACAGGGGCGTCCCCGGGGAGCTGTTTTTT.

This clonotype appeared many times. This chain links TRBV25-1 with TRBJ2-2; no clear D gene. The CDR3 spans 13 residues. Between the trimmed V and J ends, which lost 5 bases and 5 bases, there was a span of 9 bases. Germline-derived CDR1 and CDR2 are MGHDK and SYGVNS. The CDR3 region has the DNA TGTGCCAGCAGTTCGCGATCGACCGGGGAGCTGTTTTTT. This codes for CASSSRSTGELFF.

Here the CDR3 DNA reads TGCGCCAGCAGCGTCTCCGGGACAGCCGTTCTAAGCGAGCAGTACTTC. Its translation: CASSVSGTAVLSEQYF. The genes are TRBV5-1 and TRBJ2-7; 7 bases match TRBD1. J was trimmed by 6 bases and V by 4 bases; bases with no gene match: 16. The length of the CDR3 is 16 residues. Germline V lookup: CDR1 SGHRS, CDR2 YFSETQ. The full variable domain, rest sourced from reference TRBV5-1 and TRBJ2-7, is KAGVTQTPRYLIKTRGQQVTLSCSPISGHRSVSWYQQTPGQGLQFLFEYFSETQRNKGNFPGRFSGRQFSNSRSEMNVSTLELGDSALYLCASSVSGTAVLSEQYFGPGTRLTVT.

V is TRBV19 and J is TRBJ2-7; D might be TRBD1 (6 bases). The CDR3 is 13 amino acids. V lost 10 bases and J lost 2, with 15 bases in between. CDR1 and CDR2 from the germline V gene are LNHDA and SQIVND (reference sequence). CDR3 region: CAKLRDTTYEQYF. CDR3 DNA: TGTGCCAAACTCCGGGACACGACCTACGAGCAGTACTTC.

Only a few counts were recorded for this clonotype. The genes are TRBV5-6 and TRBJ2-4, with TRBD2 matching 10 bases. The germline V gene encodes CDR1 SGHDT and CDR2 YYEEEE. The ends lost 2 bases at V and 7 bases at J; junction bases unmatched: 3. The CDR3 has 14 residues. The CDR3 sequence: CASSLEAGGNIQYF. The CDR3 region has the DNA TGTGCCAGCAGCTTAGAAGCGGGAGGGAACATTCAGTACTTC.

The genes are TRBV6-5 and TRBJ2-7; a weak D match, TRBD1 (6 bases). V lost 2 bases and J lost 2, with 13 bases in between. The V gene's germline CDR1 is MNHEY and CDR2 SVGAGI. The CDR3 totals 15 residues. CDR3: CASSYLGQPAYEQYF. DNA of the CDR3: TGTGCCAGCAGTTACCTAGGACAGCCAGCCTACGAGCAGTACTTC.